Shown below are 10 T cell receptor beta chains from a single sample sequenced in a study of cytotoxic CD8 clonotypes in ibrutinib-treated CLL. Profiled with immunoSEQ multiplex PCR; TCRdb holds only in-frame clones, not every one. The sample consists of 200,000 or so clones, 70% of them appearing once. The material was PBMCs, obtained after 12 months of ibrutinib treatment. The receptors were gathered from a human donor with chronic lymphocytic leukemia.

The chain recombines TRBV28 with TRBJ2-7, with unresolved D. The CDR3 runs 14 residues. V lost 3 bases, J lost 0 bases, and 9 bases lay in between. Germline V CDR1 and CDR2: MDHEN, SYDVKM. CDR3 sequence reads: CASSFLGSSYEQYF. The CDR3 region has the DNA TGTGCCAGCAGTTTTCTTGGCAGCTCCTACGAGCAGTACTTC.

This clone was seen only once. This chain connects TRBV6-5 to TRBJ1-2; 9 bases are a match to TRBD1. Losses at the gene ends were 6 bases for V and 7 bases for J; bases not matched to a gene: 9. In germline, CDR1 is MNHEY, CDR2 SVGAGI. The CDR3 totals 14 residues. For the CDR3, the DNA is TGTGCCAGCAGCCTCCCGGGACAGGGAGCTGGCTACACCTTC. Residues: CASSLPGQGAGYTF.

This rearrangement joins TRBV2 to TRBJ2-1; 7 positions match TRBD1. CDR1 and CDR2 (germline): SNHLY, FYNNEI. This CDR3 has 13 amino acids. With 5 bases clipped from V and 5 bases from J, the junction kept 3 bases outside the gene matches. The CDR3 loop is CASSKGQDNEQFF. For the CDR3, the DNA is TGTGCCAGCAGTAAAGGACAGGACAATGAGCAGTTCTTC.

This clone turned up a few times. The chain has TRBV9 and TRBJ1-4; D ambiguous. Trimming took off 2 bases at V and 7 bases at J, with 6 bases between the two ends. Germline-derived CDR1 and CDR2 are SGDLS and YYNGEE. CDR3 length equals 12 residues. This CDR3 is CASSVYGEKLFF. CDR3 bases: TGTGCCAGCAGCGTTTACGGTGAAAAACTGTTTTTT.

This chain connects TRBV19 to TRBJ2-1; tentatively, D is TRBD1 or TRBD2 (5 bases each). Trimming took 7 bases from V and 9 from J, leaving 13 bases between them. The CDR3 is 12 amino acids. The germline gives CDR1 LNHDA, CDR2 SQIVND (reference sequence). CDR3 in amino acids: CASTEGNFEQFF. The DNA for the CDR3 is TGTGCCAGTACTGAGGGGAATTTTGAGCAGTTCTTC.

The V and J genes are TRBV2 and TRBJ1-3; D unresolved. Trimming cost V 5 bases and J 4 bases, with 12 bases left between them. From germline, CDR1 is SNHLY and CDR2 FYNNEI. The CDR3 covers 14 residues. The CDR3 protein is CASSSGRSGNTIYF. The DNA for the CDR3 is TGTGCCAGCAGTAGCGGGCGATCAGGAAACACCATATATTTT.

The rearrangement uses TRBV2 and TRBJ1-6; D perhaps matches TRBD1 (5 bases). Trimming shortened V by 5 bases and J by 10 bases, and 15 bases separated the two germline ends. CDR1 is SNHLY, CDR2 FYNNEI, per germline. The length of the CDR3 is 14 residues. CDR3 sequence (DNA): TGTGCCAGCAGTTTAGACAGTAAAGGATCACCCCTCCACTTT. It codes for CASSLDSKGSPLHF. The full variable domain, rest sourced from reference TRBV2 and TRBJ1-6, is EPEVTQTPSHQVTQMGQEVILRCVPISNHLYFYWYRQILGQKVEFLVSFYNNEISEKSEIFDDQFSVERPDGSNFTLKIRSTKLEDSAMYFCASSLDSKGSPLHFGNGTRLTVT.

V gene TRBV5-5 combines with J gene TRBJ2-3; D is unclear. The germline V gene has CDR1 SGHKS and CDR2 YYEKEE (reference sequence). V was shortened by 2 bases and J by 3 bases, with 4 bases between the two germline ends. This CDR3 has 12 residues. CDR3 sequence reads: CASSFSTDTQYF. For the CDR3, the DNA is TGTGCCAGCAGCTTCAGTACAGATACGCAGTATTTT.

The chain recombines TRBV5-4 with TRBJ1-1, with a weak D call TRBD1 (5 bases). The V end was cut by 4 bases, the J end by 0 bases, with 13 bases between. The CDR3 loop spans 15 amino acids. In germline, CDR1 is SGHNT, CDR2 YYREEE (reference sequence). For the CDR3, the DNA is TGTGCCAGCAGCGGGGGACTTCTCATGAACACTGAAGCTTTCTTT. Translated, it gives CASSGGLLMNTEAFF.

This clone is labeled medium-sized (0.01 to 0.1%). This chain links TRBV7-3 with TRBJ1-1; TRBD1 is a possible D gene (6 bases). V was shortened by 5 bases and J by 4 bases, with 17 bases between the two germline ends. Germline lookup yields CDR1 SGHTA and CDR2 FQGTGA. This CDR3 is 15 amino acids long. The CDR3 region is CASSRDRGGTTEAFF. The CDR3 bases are TGTGCCAGCAGCAGGGATCGAGGGGGGACCACTGAAGCTTTCTTT.